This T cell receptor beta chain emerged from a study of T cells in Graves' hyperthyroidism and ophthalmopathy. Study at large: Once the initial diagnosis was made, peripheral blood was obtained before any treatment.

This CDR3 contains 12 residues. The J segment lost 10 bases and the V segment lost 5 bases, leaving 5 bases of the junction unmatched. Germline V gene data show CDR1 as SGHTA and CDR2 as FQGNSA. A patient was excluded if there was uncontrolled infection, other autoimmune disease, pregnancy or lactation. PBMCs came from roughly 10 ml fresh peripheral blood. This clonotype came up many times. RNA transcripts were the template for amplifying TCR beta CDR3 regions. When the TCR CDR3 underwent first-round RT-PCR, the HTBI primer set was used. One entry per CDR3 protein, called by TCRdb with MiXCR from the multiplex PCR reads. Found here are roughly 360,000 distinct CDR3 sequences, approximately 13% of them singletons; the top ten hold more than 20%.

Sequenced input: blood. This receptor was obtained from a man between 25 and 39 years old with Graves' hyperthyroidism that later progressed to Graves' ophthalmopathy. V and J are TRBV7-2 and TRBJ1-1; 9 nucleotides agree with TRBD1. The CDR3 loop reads CASSVDRGVAFF. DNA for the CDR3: TGTGCCAGCAGCGTAGACAGGGGGGTAGCTTTCTTT.